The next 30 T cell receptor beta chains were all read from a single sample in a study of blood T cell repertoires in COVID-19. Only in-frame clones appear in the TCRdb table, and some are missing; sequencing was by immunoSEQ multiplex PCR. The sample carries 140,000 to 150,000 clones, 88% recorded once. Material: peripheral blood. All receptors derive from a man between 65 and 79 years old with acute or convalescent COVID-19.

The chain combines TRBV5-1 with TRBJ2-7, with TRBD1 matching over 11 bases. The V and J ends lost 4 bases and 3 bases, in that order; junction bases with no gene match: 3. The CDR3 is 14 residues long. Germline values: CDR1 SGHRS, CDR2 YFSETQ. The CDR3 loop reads CASSPGTGGYEQYF. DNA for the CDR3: TGCGCCAGCAGCCCCGGGACAGGGGGCTACGAGCAGTACTTC.

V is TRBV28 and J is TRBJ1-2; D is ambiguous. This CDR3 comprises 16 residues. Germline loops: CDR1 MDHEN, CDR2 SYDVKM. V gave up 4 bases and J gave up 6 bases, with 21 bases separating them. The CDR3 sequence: CASSSYPTLIRNGYTF. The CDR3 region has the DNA TGTGCCAGCAGTTCGTACCCGACCCTGATCAGGAATGGCTACACCTTC.

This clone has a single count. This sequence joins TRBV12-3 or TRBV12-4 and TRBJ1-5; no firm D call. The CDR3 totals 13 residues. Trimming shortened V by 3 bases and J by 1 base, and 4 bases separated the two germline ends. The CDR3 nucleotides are TGTGCCAGCAGTTTGCAGAGCAATCAGCCCCAGCATTTT. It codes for CASSLQSNQPQHF.

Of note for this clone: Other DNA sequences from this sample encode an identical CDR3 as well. The CDR3 region has the DNA TGTGCCAGCAGTGAAAGGGGATATGGCTACACCTTC. This sequence encodes CASSERGYGYTF. The chain is built from TRBV2 and TRBJ1-2, with TRBD1 as a possible D gene (5 bases). Trimming removed 2 bases at V and 5 bases at J, with 6 bases between. Germline values: CDR1 SNHLY, CDR2 FYNNEI. The CDR3 totals 12 residues.

The CDR3: CASSYGGGDLNEKLFF. The CDR3 nucleotides are TGTGCCAGCAGTTACGGGGGAGGGGATCTTAATGAAAAACTGTTTTTT. The V call is TRBV6-5, the J call TRBJ1-4, with D perhaps TRBD1 (5 bases). Trimming stripped 2 bases from V and 4 bases from J, with 14 bases between. Germline V gene sequence: CDR1 MNHEY, CDR2 SVGAGI. The CDR3 totals 16 residues.

This CDR3 reads CASSTPGTGFTEAFF. CDR3 bases: TGTGCCAGCAGCACGCCCGGGACAGGGTTTACTGAAGCTTTCTTT. V gene TRBV5-4 combines with J gene TRBJ1-1, with 9 bases aligning to TRBD1. This CDR3 region has 15 residues. The V gene's germline CDR1 is SGHNT and CDR2 YYREEE (reference sequence). The J segment lost 5 bases and the V segment lost 4 bases, leaving 9 bases of the junction unmatched.

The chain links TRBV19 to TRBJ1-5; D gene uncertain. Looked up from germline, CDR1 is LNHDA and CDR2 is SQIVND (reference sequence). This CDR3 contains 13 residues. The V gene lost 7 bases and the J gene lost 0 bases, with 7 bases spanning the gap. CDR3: CASNSDSNQPQHF. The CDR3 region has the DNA TGTGCCAGTAATTCAGATAGCAATCAGCCCCAGCATTTT.

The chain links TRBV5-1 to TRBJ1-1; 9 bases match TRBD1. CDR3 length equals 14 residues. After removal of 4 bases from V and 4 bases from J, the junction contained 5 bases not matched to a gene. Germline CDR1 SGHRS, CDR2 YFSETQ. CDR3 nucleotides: TGCGCCAGCAGCGCGGACAGGGGAGGCACTGAAGCTTTCTTT. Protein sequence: CASSADRGGTEAFF.

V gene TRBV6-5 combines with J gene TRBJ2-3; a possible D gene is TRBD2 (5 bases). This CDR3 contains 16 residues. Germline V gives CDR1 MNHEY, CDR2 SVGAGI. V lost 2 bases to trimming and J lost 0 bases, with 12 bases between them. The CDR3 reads CASSYRRTPSTDTQYF. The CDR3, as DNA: TGTGCCAGCAGTTACAGGAGGACTCCGAGCACAGATACGCAGTATTTT.

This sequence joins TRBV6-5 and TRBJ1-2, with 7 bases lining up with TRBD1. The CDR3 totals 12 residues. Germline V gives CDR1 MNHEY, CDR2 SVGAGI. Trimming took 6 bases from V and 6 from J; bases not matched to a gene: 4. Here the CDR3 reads CASRSTGHGYTF. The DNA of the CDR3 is TGTGCCAGCAGATCGACAGGGCATGGCTACACCTTC.

CDR3 loop: CASSPGAADTQYF. CDR3 bases: TGTGCCAGTAGCCCAGGGGCGGCAGATACGCAGTATTTT. The J gene is TRBJ2-3, the V gene TRBV19; tentatively, D is TRBD1 (6 bases). V lost 6 bases to trimming and J lost 4 bases, with 11 bases between them. The CDR3 loop spans 13 amino acids. Germline V CDR1 and CDR2: LNHDA, SQIVND (reference sequence).

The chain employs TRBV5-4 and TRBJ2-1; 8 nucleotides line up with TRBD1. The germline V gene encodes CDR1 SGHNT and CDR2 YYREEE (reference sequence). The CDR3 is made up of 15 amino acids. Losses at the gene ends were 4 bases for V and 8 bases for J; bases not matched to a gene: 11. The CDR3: CASSRAGGVGDEQFF. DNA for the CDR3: TGTGCCAGCAGCCGCGCAGGGGGCGTGGGCGATGAGCAGTTCTTC.

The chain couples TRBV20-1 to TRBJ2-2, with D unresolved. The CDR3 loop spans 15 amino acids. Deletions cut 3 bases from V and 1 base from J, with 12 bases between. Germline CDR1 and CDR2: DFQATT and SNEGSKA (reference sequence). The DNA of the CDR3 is TGCAGTGCTAGTCGGCTAGATAGGAACACCGGGGAGCTGTTTTTT. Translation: CSASRLDRNTGELFF.

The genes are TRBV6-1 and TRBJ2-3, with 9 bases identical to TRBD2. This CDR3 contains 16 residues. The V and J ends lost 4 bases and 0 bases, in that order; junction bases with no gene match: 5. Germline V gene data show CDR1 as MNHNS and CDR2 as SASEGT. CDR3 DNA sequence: TGTGCCAGCAGTGGAGCGGGAGGTACTAGCACAGATACGCAGTATTTT. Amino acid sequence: CASSGAGGTSTDTQYF.

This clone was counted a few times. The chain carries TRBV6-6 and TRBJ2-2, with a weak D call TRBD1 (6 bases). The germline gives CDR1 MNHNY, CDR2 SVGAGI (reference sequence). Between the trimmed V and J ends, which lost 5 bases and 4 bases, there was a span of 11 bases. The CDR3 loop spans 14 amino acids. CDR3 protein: CASSRDTGTGELFF. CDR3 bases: TGTGCCAGCAGTCGGGACACGGGCACCGGGGAGCTGTTTTTT.

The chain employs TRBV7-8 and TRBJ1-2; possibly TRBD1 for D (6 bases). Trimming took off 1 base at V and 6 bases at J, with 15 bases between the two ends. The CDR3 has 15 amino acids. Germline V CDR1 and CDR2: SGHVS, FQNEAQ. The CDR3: CASSLGGFPGDGYTF. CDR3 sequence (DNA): TGTGCCAGCAGCTTAGGCGGCTTCCCAGGGGATGGCTACACCTTC.

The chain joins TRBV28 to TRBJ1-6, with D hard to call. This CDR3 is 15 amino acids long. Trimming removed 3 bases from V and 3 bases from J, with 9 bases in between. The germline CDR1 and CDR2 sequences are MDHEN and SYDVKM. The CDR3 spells CASSFADYYNSPLHF. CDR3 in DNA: TGTGCCAGCAGTTTCGCTGACTACTATAATTCACCCCTCCACTTT. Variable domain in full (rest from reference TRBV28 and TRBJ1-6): DVKVTQSSRYLVKRTGEKVFLECVQDMDHENMFWYRQDPGLGLRLIYFSYDVKMKEKGDIPEGYSVSREKKERFSLILESASTNQTSMYLCASSFADYYNSPLHFGNGTRLTVT.

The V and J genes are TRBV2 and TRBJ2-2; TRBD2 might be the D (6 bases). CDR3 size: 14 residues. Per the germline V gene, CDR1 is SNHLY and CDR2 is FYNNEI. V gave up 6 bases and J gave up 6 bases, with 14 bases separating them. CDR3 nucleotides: TGTGCCAGCAGCATACTGGGGGGTTCCGGGGAGCTGTTTTTT. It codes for CASSILGGSGELFF.

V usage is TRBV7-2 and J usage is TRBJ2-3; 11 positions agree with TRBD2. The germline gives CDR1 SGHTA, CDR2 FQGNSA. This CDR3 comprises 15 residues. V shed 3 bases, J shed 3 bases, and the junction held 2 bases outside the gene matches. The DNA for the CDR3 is TGTGCCAGCAGCTTTACTAGCGGGAGTACAGATACGCAGTATTTT. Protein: CASSFTSGSTDTQYF.

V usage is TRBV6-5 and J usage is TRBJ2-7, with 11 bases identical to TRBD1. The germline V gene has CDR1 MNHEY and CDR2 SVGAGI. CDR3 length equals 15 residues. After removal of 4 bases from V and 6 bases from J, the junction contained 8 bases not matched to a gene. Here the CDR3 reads CASSSPGQGVSEQYF. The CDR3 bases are TGTGCCAGCAGTTCCCCGGGACAGGGGGTCTCCGAGCAGTACTTC.

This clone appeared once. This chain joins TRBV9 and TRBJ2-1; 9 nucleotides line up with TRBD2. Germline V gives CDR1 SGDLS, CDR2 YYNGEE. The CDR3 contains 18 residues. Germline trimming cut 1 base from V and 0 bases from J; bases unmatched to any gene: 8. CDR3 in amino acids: CASSVLGAGGLSYNEQFF. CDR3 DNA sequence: TGTGCCAGCAGCGTACTGGGAGCGGGAGGCCTCTCCTACAATGAGCAGTTCTTC.

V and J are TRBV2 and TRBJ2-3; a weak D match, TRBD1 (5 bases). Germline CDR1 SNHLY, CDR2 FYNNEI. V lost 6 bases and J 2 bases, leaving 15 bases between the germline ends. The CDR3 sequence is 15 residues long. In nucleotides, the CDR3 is TGTGCCAGCAGGAGCCAGGGAATTAACACAGATACGCAGTATTTT. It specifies CASRSQGINTDTQYF.

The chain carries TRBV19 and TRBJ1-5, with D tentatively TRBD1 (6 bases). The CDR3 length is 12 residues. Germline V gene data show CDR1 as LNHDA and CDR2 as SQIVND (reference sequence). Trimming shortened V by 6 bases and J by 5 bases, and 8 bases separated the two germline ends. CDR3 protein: CASSTGYQPQHF. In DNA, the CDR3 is TGTGCCAGTAGCACAGGGTATCAGCCCCAGCATTTT. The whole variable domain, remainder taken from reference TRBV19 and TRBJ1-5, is DGGITQSPKYLFRKEGQNVTLSCEQNLNHDAMYWYRQDPGQGLRLIYYSQIVNDFQKGDIAEGYSVSREKKESFPLTVTSAQKNPTAFYLCASSTGYQPQHFGDGTRLSIL.

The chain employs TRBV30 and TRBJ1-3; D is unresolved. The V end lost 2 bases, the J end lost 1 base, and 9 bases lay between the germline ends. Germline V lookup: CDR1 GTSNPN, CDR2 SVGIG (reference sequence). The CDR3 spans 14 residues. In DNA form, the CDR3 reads TGTGCCTGGAGTCGTTTGACTTCTGGAAACACCATATATTTT. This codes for CAWSRLTSGNTIYF.

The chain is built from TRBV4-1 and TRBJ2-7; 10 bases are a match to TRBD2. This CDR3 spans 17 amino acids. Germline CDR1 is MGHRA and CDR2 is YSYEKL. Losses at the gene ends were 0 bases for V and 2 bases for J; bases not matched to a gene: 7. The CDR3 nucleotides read TGCGCCAGCAGCCAAGAGAGACTAGCGGGTACGCCCTACGAGCAGTACTTC. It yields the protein CASSQERLAGTPYEQYF.

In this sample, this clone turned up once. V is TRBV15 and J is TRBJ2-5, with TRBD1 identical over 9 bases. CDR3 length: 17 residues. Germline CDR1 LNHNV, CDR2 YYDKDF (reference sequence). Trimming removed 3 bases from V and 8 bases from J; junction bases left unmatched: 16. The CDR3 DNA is TGTGCCACCAGCAGTTCTCTGGAGGGACAGGGTCTTCAAACCCAGTACTTC. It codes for CATSSSLEGQGLQTQYF.

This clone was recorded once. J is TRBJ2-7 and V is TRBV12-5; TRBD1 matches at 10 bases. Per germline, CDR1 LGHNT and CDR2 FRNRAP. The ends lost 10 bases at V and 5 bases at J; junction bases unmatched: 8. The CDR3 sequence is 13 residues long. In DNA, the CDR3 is TGTGCTAACCCGGGACAGGGGAGACACGAGCAGTACTTC. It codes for CANPGQGRHEQYF.

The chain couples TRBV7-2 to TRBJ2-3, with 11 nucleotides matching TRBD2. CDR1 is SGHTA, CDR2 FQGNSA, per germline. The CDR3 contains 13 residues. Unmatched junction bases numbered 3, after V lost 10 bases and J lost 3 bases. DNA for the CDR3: TGTGCCACCCGGACTAGCGGGACAGATACGCAGTATTTT. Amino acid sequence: CATRTSGTDTQYF.

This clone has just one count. Here the CDR3 DNA reads TGTGCCAGCAGTTACGATCGGGTCAAGAGTGAAGCTTTCTTT. Its translation: CASSYDRVKSEAFF. The gene calls are TRBV6-5 and TRBJ1-1; D is undetermined. This CDR3 has 14 amino acids. Germline V gene lookup returns CDR1 MNHEY and CDR2 SVGAGI. V was shortened by 2 bases and J by 7 bases, with 14 bases between the two germline ends.

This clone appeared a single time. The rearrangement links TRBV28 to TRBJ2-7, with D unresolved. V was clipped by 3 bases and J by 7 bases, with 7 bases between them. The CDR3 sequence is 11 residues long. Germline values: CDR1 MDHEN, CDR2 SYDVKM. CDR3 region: CASSLYLEQYF. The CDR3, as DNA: TGTGCCAGCAGTTTGTATTTGGAGCAGTACTTC.